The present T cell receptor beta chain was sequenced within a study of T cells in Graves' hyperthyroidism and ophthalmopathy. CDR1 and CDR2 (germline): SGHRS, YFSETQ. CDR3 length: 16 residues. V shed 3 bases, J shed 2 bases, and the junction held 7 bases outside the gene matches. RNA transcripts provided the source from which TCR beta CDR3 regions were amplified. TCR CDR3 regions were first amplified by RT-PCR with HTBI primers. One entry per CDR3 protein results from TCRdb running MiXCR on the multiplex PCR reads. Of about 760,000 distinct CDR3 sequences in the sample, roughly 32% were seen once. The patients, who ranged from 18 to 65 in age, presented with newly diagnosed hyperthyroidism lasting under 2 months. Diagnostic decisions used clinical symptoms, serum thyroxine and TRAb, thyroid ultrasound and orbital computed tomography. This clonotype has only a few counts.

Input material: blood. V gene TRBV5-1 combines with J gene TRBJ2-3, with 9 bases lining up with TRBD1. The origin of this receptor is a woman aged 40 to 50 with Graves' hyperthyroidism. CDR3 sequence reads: CASSSGQGQYTDTQYF. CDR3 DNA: TGCGCCAGCAGCTCGGGACAGGGTCAATACACAGATACGCAGTATTTT.